This TCR beta chain comes out of a study of identical twins. The CDR3 totals 14 residues. Looked up from germline, CDR1 is MGHRA and CDR2 is YSYEKL. The V end was cut by 4 bases, the J end by 4 bases, with 14 bases between. MiXCR, run by TCRdb on the 5' RACE reads, gives a single entry per CDR3 protein. This table holds roughly 570,000 distinct CDR3 sequences, 9.6% found once. This clonotype turned up a few times. Its matching antigen is unknown. The study's findings and limits: Models predicted less out-of-frame TCR alpha sharing in monozygotic twins than was found. Fewer insertions marked abundant cord blood beta clonotypes; young adult naive trended weakly, memory not at all.

These data also featured in a second study, about yellow fever vaccine responses in identical twins. Turning to that study: The T cell response to vaccination in identical twins was reportedly partly convergent and partly personalized.

The clonotype comes from a woman between 18 and 30 years old in good health. The chain carries TRBV4-1 and TRBJ2-7; possible D gene TRBD2, 5 bases. The sample taken for sequencing was PBMCs. The CDR3 reads CASSPRDSGYEQYF. The CDR3 DNA reads as TGCGCCAGCAGCCCTCGGGATTCTGGGTACGAGCAGTACTTC.